This T cell receptor (beta chain) was observed in a study of cytomegalovirus exposure and HLA in healthy donors. Study-level background: Of several hundred genotyped donors, 65% to 85% clustered with self-reported Caucasian donors.

V shed 8 bases and J shed 0 bases, with 11 bases lying between them. Germline CDR1 SNHLY, CDR2 FYNNEI. The CDR3 is 14 residues long. This PCR relied on a set of 60 Vbeta primers and 13 Jbeta primers. The assay was immunoSEQ multiplex PCR, and TCRdb's table has in-frame clones only and misses some. This sample has under 200,000 clones, with 9.5% to 15% found just once. Input material: PBMCs. This TCR was recovered from a man over 45 in good health and CMV-seropositive. This sequence joins TRBV2 and TRBJ1-3; D is unresolved. CDR3 sequence reads: CASLKDYSGNTIYF. The CDR3 DNA sequence: TGTGCCAGCCTCAAGGACTACTCTGGAAACACCATATATTTT.